The clone carrying this T cell receptor (beta chain) was recorded at least ten times. Its antigen is not identified. It was genomic DNA that served as the template for profiling TCR beta VDJ and CDR3. TCRdb ran MiXCR on the reads and lists one entry per CDR3 protein. The repertoire holds about 160,000 distinct CDR3 sequences, with less than 50% as singletons. These data originate in a study of CD8+CD57+ T cells in acquired aplastic anemia. Study in general: Average DNA yield from sorted CD4+ and CD8+ cells was about 3 ug.

Whole-study results and caveats: Between patients and controls, CD8+ Simpson's diversity did not vary significantly.

Germline V gene lookup returns CDR1 MRHNA and CDR2 SNTAGT. Trimming cost V 5 bases and J 4 bases, with 9 bases left between them. The CDR3 has 13 amino acids. The patients chosen for sequencing had shown expansion of CD8+CD57+ cells (detected by flow cytometry). The cohort consisted entirely of patients having severe acquired aplastic anemia. The sample taken for sequencing was sorted CD4+, CD8+, or CD8+CD57+ T cells (not recorded which) from PBMCs. This TCR derives from a human donor with aplastic anemia. This chain connects TRBV6-4 to TRBJ1-5, with TRBD1 as a possible D gene (5 bases). The CDR3 region has the DNA TGTGCCAGCAGTCCAGGGAGGAATCAGCCCCAGCATTTT. Amino acid sequence: CASSPGRNQPQHF.